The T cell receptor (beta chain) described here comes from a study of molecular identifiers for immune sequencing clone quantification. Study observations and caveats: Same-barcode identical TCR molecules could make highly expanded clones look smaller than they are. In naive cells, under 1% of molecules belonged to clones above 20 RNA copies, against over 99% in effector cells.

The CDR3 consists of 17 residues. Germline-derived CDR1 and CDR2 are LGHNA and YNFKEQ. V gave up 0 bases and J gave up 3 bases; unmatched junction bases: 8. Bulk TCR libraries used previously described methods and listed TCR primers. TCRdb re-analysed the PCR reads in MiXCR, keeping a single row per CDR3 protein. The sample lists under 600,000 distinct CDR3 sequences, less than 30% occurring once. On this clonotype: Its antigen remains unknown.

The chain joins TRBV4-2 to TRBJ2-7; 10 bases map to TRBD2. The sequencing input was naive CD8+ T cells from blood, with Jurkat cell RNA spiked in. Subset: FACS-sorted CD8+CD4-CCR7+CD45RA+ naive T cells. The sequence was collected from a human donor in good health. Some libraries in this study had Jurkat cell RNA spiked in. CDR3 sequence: CASSQELAGEGGYEQYF. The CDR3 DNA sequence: TGTGCCAGCAGCCAAGAGCTAGCGGGAGAGGGGGGCTACGAGCAGTACTTC.